This T cell receptor beta chain emerged from a study of vaccination effects on CD4 cells after COVID-19. Before sequencing took place, the ViraFEST assay used viral peptide pools to expand antigen-specific CD4+ T cells. Isolating CD4+ T cells followed approximately nine days of culture. PCR showed that the person got SARS-CoV-2 infection at some point between March and December 2020. Points on this clone: The antigen is unknown.

CDR1 and CDR2 (germline): LGHDT, YNNKEL (reference sequence). This CDR3 spans 14 amino acids. V was cut by 1 base and J by 0 bases, with 6 bases left in between. Assay: immunoSEQ multiplex PCR; the TCRdb copy retains only in-frame clones and omits some. The table lists nearly 45,000 clones, around 72% of them singletons. Sequencing used CD4+ T cells from PBMCs cultured with a peptide pool, obtained before COVID-19 vaccination. The chain carries TRBV3-1 (or the pseudogene TRBV3-2) and TRBJ1-1, with D unresolved. This clonotype was obtained from a human donor who had a prior SARS-CoV-2 infection. The CDR3 coding sequence is TGTGCCAGCAGCCAAGCACAGATGAACACTGAAGCTTTCTTT. Its translation is CASSQAQMNTEAFF.